This T cell receptor (beta chain) was observed in a study of beta chain features in type 1 diabetes. Study at large: Taken together, all samples contributed fewer than 110 million examined sorted cells. Regarding the study as a whole: TCRB CDR3s from Type 1 diabetes patients were moderately but significantly shorter in all four CD4+ subsets. Any PCR bias toward short templates would affect both groups alike.

CDR1 and CDR2 (germline): SGHTA, FQGNSA. The ends were cut back, 1 base at V and 9 bases at J, with 7 bases in the middle. The CDR3 is 12 residues long. Regarding this clone: Its antigen is undetermined.

By way of CD45RO/CCR7/CD25/CD127/CD95/CD27, the CD4+ regulatory, stem cell-like memory, central memory and naive cells were sorted. Expressed TCRB transcripts were sequenced, since all the RNA that had been isolated was reverse transcribed. Assay used: immunoSEQ multiplex PCR; TCRdb lists only in-frame clones, some missing. The sample has 350,000 to 450,000 clones, 14% seen once. The rearrangement uses TRBV7-2 and TRBJ2-4; D is ambiguous. The sequencing input was naive CD4+ T cells from blood. This receptor was identified in a man aged 30 to 39 in good health. This chain's CDR3 is CASSLDTSIQYF. The CDR3 DNA follows: TGTGCCAGCAGCTTAGATACGAGCATTCAGTACTTC.